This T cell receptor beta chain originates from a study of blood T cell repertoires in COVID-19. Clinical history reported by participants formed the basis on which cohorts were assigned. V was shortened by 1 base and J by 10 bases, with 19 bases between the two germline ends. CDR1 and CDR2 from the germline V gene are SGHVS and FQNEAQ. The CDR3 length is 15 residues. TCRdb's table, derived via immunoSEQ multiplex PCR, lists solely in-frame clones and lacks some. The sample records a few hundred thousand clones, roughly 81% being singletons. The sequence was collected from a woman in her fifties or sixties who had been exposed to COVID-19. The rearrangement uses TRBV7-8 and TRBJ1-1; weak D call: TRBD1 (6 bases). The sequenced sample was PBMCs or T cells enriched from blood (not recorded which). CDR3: CASSLGVQLGGIAFF. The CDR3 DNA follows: TGTGCCAGCAGCTTAGGGGTTCAGCTAGGGGGAATAGCTTTCTTT.